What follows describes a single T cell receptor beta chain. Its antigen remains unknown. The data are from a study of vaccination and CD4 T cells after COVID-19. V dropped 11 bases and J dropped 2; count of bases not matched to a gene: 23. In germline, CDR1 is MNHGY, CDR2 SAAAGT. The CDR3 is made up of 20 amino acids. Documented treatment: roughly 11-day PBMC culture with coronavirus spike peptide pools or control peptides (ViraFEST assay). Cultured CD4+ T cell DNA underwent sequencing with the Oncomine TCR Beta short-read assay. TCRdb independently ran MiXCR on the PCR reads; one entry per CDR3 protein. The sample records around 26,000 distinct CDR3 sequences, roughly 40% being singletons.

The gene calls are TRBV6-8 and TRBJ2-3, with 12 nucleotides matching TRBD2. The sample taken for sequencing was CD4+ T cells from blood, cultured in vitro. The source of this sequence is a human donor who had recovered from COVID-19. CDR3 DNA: TGTGCCCGCCCCGGCGCGGGTTGGTCTAGCGGGGGGGCCACCACAGATACGCAGTATTTT. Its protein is CARPGAGWSSGGATTDTQYF.